The sequence of this T cell receptor beta chain was determined in a study of T cell responses to AZD1222 COVID-19 vaccine. The study's findings and limits: Across spike, vaccine-associated CD4 TCRs were found, dominant at 160-218 and 743-854. Among spike-specific TCRs, nearly half reportedly target unmutated variant regions.

Germline CDR1 MNHEY, CDR2 SVGAGI. The V gene end was trimmed by 5 bases and the J gene end by 3 bases; junction bases not matched to a gene: 6. The CDR3 sequence is 14 residues long. Turning to this clone: Its antigen is unknown.

Some clones are missing from TCRdb's copy, which holds only in-frame ones; the method was immunoSEQ multiplex PCR. Here the sample spans approximately 100,000 clones, just under 90% being singletons. This clonotype originated in an adult in good health. The input for sequencing was peripheral blood, taken on day 0 of AZD1222 vaccination. This sequence joins TRBV6-5 and TRBJ2-5, with TRBD1 matching 7 bases. CDR3: CASSKQQGKETQYF. Written as DNA, the CDR3 is TGTGCCAGCAGTAAACAACAGGGGAAAGAGACCCAGTACTTC.